Included here is one TCR beta chain sequence, with context. The data belong to a study of technical replicates of blood from several donors. The method was immunoSEQ multiplex PCR; TCRdb's version includes in-frame clones alone and lacks a portion of them. This table holds 55,000 to 75,000 clones, about 94% found once. Per germline, CDR1 SGHDT and CDR2 YYEEEE. V shed 1 base and J shed 0 bases, with 8 bases lying between them. This CDR3 spans 15 amino acids. V gene TRBV5-6 combines with J gene TRBJ1-5; D ambiguous. This receptor was identified in a human donor in good health. Sequencing input: T cells isolated from PBMCs. The CDR3 spells CASSLRQASNQPQHF. CDR3 in DNA: TGTGCCAGCAGCTTGCGGCAGGCTAGCAATCAGCCCCAGCATTTT.